The source of this T cell receptor beta chain is a study of T cell changes during pregnancy in multiple sclerosis. V lost 0 bases and J lost 9, with 9 bases in between. Germline V CDR1 and CDR2: SGHVS, FQNEAQ. The CDR3 has 13 amino acids. The data were produced by immunoSEQ multiplex PCR, yet TCRdb's version contains in-frame clones alone and is incomplete. Among approximately 40,000 clones, about 92% were seen once, and the ten largest hold 1.3%. The receptor's source is a female donor with multiple sclerosis, enrolled in a pregnancy study. The chain recombines TRBV7-8 with TRBJ2-1; D not certain. The specimen was peripheral blood. CDR3: CASSLAHPSEQFF. CDR3 nucleotide sequence: TGTGCCAGCAGCTTAGCGCATCCTAGTGAGCAGTTCTTC. Combining the CDR3 with reference TRBV7-8 and TRBJ2-1 gives the whole variable domain GAGVSQSPRYKVAKRGQDVALRCDPISGHVSLFWYQQALGQGPEFLTYFQNEAQLDKSGLPSDRFFAERPEGSVSTLKIQRTQQEDSAVYLCASSLAHPSEQFFGPGTRLTVL.